The 15 T cell receptor beta chains below were found in one sample sequenced in a study of circulating CD8 cells and anti-PD-1 response in melanoma. Four subsets defined by PD-1 and/or TIGIT were sorted from live CD3+CD8+TCRalphabeta+ cells. TCR libraries were prepared from approximately 15 ng of total RNA with the QIAseq Immune Repertoire TCR panel. TCRdb re-called the reads through MiXCR, storing one row per CDR3 protein. Among some 200 distinct CDR3 sequences, around 8% were seen once, and the ten largest hold 65% to 90%. Sequencing was performed on CD8+ T cells from PBMCs, taken at baseline or after one month of anti-PD-1 therapy (not recorded which). The receptors were sampled from a human donor with melanoma.

Relative to its sample, this clonotype is medium-sized (0.01 to 0.1%). The V gene is TRBV2, the J gene TRBJ2-5; D may be TRBD2 (5 bases). CDR3 size: 13 residues. Germline loops: CDR1 SNHLY, CDR2 FYNNEI. V lost 4 bases and J 9 bases, leaving 15 bases between the germline ends. The CDR3: CASSARGPEAQYF. The CDR3 DNA follows: TGTGCCAGCAGTGCCAGAGGGCCGGAGGCCCAGTACTTC.

This clonotype is labeled medium-sized. V gene TRBV28 combines with J gene TRBJ2-1; maybe TRBD1 (6 bases). Trimming cost V 6 bases and J 7 bases, with 16 bases left between them. CDR3 length: 14 residues. CDR1 and CDR2 (germline): MDHEN, SYDVKM. The DNA of the CDR3 is TGTGCCAGCAGCCTGCCAGGGGTGCAGAATGAGCAGTTCTTC. Its translation: CASSLPGVQNEQFF. Full variable domain (outside the CDR3, taken from reference TRBV28 and TRBJ2-1): DVKVTQSSRYLVKRTGEKVFLECVQDMDHENMFWYRQDPGLGLRLIYFSYDVKMKEKGDIPEGYSVSREKKERFSLILESASTNQTSMYLCASSLPGVQNEQFFGPGTRLTVL.

This clonotype is large in the sample. The chain is built from TRBV11-2 and TRBJ1-2; D call uncertain. The germline V gene encodes CDR1 SGHAT and CDR2 FQNNGV. The CDR3 totals 15 residues. Trimming left V 4 bases short and J 4 bases short, with 16 bases between. The CDR3 sequence is CASSSFSGLGYGYTF. In DNA, the CDR3 is TGTGCCAGCAGCTCGTTCTCGGGTCTCGGCTATGGCTACACCTTC. Variable domain in full (rest from reference TRBV11-2 and TRBJ1-2): EAGVAQSPRYKIIEKRQSVAFWCNPISGHATLYWYQQILGQGPKLLIQFQNNGVVDDSQLPKDRFSAERLKGVDSTLKIQPAKLEDSAVYLCASSSFSGLGYGYTFGSGTRLTVV.

By sample share, this clonotype is medium-sized. The chain links TRBV6-5 to TRBJ1-5; D unresolved. Per the germline V gene, CDR1 is MNHEY and CDR2 is SVGAGI. This CDR3 has 13 residues. The V gene lost 2 bases and the J gene lost 3 bases, with 5 bases spanning the gap. The CDR3 bases are TGTGCCAGCAGTTACGCCCCCAATCAGCCCCAGCATTTT. Translating it yields CASSYAPNQPQHF.

This clonotype is judged large. V gene TRBV27 combines with J gene TRBJ2-7; D call uncertain. This CDR3 spans 14 amino acids. Trimming shortened V by 2 bases and J by 2 bases, and 10 bases separated the two germline ends. From germline, CDR1 is MNHEY and CDR2 SMNVEV (reference sequence). The DNA for the CDR3 is TGTGCCAGCAGTTTAATGGGGTCTGCCTACGAGCAGTACTTC. As protein: CASSLMGSAYEQYF.

The chain recombines TRBV19 with TRBJ2-7; TRBD1 matches at 10 bases. The CDR3 covers 14 residues. Germline assignment: CDR1 LNHDA and CDR2 SQIVND (reference sequence). The V gene end was trimmed by 10 bases and the J gene end by 3 bases; junction bases not matched to a gene: 9. The CDR3 protein is CATQRTGGIYEQYF. The CDR3 nucleotides read TGTGCCACTCAACGGACAGGGGGGATCTACGAGCAGTACTTC.

This clonotype ranks as large (0.1 to 1%). The gene calls are TRBV2 and TRBJ2-3; D uncertain. CDR1 and CDR2 from the germline V gene are SNHLY and FYNNEI. This CDR3 has 13 residues. V was cut by 7 bases and J by 0 bases, with 8 bases left in between. This CDR3 reads CASTSRSTDTQYF. The CDR3 DNA reads TGTGCCAGCACTAGTCGAAGCACAGATACGCAGTATTTT.

Relative to its sample, this clonotype is medium-sized (0.01 to 0.1%). The rearrangement joins TRBV20-1 to TRBJ2-1; D call uncertain. The CDR3 length is 16 residues. V lost 1 base, J lost 0 bases, and 13 bases lay in between. Germline V lookup: CDR1 DFQATT, CDR2 SNEGSKA (reference sequence). The CDR3 coding sequence is TGCAGTGCTAGAGTATCTATAGGAAGCTCCTACAATGAGCAGTTCTTC. Residues: CSARVSIGSSYNEQFF.

In the case of this clonotype: A much bigger clone sits one base away, suggesting this may be a read error. The chain uses TRBV9 and TRBJ1-2; no definite D call. Per germline, CDR1 SGDLS and CDR2 YYNGEE. The CDR3 spans 12 residues. The CDR3 is CASNVEERTYLF. In nucleotides, the CDR3 is TGTGCCAGCAACGTCGAAGAGAGGACTTACCTCTTC.

This clonotype is large in the sample. The J gene is TRBJ1-5, the V gene TRBV4-1; D gene uncertain. Germline CDR1 and CDR2: MGHRA and YSYEKL. The V end lost 1 base, the J end lost 7 bases, and 5 bases lay between the germline ends. The CDR3 runs 12 residues. The CDR3 region is CASSQAGQPQHF. The CDR3 nucleotides are TGCGCCAGCAGCCAAGCCGGCCAGCCCCAGCATTTT.

This clonotype is large (0.1 to 1%) in the sample. The chain employs TRBV4-1 and TRBJ2-2; tentative D call: TRBD1 (6 bases). Germline V gene lookup returns CDR1 MGHRA and CDR2 YSYEKL. This CDR3 comprises 14 residues. V lost 5 bases and J 3 bases, leaving 10 bases between the germline ends. CDR3 sequence reads: CASSFHRDTGELFF. The CDR3 DNA is TGCGCCAGCAGCTTTCACAGGGACACCGGGGAGCTGTTTTTT.

In this sample, this clonotype is medium-sized (0.01 to 0.1%). V usage is TRBV28 and J usage is TRBJ2-7; TRBD2 is a possible D gene (7 bases). Germline V gives CDR1 MDHEN, CDR2 SYDVKM. Trimming left V 5 bases short and J 2 bases short, with 19 bases between. The CDR3 loop spans 16 amino acids. The DNA of the CDR3 is TGTGCCAGCAGTCCGCTAGGGGGGGCGGCTGCCTACGAGCAGTACTTC. Its translation: CASSPLGGAAAYEQYF.

Of note for this clonotype: A far larger clone is off by one base, so a read error is likely. The gene calls are TRBV2 and TRBJ2-1, with TRBD1 matching 7 bases. Germline V CDR1 and CDR2: SNHLY, FYNNEI. CDR3 length equals 14 residues. CDR3 protein: CASSFEGGYNERFF. DNA of the CDR3: TGTGCCAGCAGTTTTGAAGGGGGCTACAATGAGCGGTTCTTC.

In its sample, this clonotype ranks as large (0.1 to 1%). The gene calls are TRBV24-1 and TRBJ2-3, with no clear D. Germline CDR1 is KGHDR and CDR2 is SFDVKD. The germline V and J ends were trimmed by 4 bases and 1 base, with 17 bases remaining between them. CDR3 length: 17 residues. CDR3 coding DNA: TGTGCCACCAGTGAGAGGATCAGGCCGTTGGGCACAGATACGCAGTATTTT. Translating it yields CATSERIRPLGTDTQYF.

The chain has TRBV2 and TRBJ2-7; D is perhaps TRBD2 (5 bases). CDR3 length: 17 amino acids. Germline CDR1 reads SNHLY; CDR2 reads FYNNEI. Trimming stripped 1 base from V and 3 bases from J, with 19 bases between. CDR3 loop: CASSEGSRSSRFYEQYF. CDR3 DNA sequence: TGTGCCAGCAGTGAAGGTTCGAGGTCTAGCCGTTTCTACGAGCAGTACTTC.